This entry features one T cell receptor beta chain sequence. As originally analysed: Reference gene primer amplification yielded estimated nucleated cell counts. Sequencing was performed with immunoSEQ multiplex PCR; in TCRdb, only in-frame clones are kept and a portion is missing. V and J calls and clone size follow that table, whereas D and trimming were derived from the DNA. This table holds more than 60,000 clones, nearly 85% found once. The data belong to a study of blood T cell repertoires in COVID-19. Study details: The United States, Italy and Spain provided the acute and convalescent COVID-19 samples. PBMCs, B-cell-depleted T cells, or T cells were the source of the cDNA or gDNA that made up the material.

This CDR3 spans 13 amino acids. Per the germline V gene, CDR1 is MGHDK and CDR2 is SYGVNS. Between the trimmed V and J ends, which lost 6 bases and 4 bases, there was a span of 9 bases. The V call is TRBV25-1, the J call TRBJ1-4; a possible D gene is TRBD1 (5 bases). Sequences were obtained from peripheral blood. The origin of this receptor is a human donor in a cohort sampled during active COVID-19. CDR3 coding DNA: TGTGCCAGCAGCAGACAGTTTAATGAAAAACTGTTTTTT. Its translation is CASSRQFNEKLFF.